What follows are 14 T cell receptor beta chains derived from one specimen sequenced in a study of shared clonotypes between healthy human individuals. Produced via immunoSEQ multiplex PCR; TCRdb's table is partial and in-frame only. The table has over a million clones, 65% to 80% seen once. Material: memory CD4+ T cells sorted from blood. This sample's subset: CD45RA-negative fraction. The receptors stem from a man between 18 and 35 years old in good health.

V is TRBV9 and J is TRBJ2-3; TRBD2 aligns across 8 bases. Germline-derived CDR1 and CDR2 are SGDLS and YYNGEE. The ends lost 0 bases at V and 5 bases at J; junction bases unmatched: 8. CDR3 length: 16 residues. CDR3 amino acids: CASSVGAGRAVDTQYF. In nucleotides, the CDR3 is TGTGCCAGCAGCGTAGGGGCCGGGAGGGCCGTAGATACGCAGTATTTT.

This clone was found a few times. The chain recombines TRBV5-4 with TRBJ1-2; maybe TRBD1 (6 bases). The CDR3 extends over 14 amino acids. Germline V gene lookup returns CDR1 SGHNT and CDR2 YYREEE (reference sequence). V lost 4 bases, J lost 4 bases, and 14 bases lay in between. CDR3 in DNA: TGTGCCAGCAGCCCGCGCGGGGGCCCCTATGGCTACACCTTC. This sequence encodes CASSPRGGPYGYTF.

Details on this clone: Just one base apart from a much larger clone, this may be a read error. Other DNA sequences in this specimen translate into the identical CDR3. The chain has TRBV5-1 and TRBJ2-1, with 7 nucleotides matching TRBD2. CDR1 and CDR2 from the germline V gene are SGHRS and YFSETQ. J gave up 2 bases and V 0 bases, and 2 bases lay outside the gene matches. There are 15 residues in the CDR3. The CDR3 nucleotides read TGCGCCAGCAGCTTGGCTAGCGGTGCCTACAATGAGCAGTTCTTC. It yields the protein CASSLASGAYNEQFF. The variable domain in full, completed from reference TRBV5-1 and TRBJ2-1, reads KAGVTQTPRYLIKTRGQQVTLSCSPISGHRSVSWYQQTPGQGLQFLFEYFSETQRNKGNFPGRFSGRQFSNSRSEMNVSTLELGDSALYLCASSLASGAYNEQFFGPGTRLTVL.

The gene calls are TRBV5-4 and TRBJ1-2, with TRBD1 identical over 7 bases. Germline values: CDR1 SGHNT, CDR2 YYREEE (reference sequence). J gave up 7 bases and V 2 bases, and 26 bases lay outside the gene matches. This CDR3 is 20 amino acids long. The CDR3 spells CASSFLQGETIRLGYSGYTF. The CDR3 region has the DNA TGTGCCAGCAGCTTTCTTCAGGGGGAGACTATCCGGTTAGGGTACTCTGGCTACACCTTC.

The chain employs TRBV28 and TRBJ1-3; perhaps TRBD1 as D (5 bases). V lost 2 bases to trimming and J lost 3 bases, with 11 bases between them. This CDR3 is built from 15 residues. Germline CDR1 MDHEN, CDR2 SYDVKM. For the CDR3, the DNA is TGTGCCAGCAGTTTAGGGGCGATGGGTGGAAACACCATATATTTT. Residues: CASSLGAMGGNTIYF.

This clone was detected only a few times. The V gene is TRBV5-6, the J gene TRBJ1-6, with a weak D call TRBD1 (6 bases). V lost 4 bases and J 7 bases, leaving 21 bases between the germline ends. Looked up from germline, CDR1 is SGHDT and CDR2 is YYEEEE. The CDR3 is 17 residues long. CDR3 sequence reads: CASSQQGVAPQNSPLHF. CDR3 nucleotides: TGTGCCAGCAGCCAACAGGGTGTGGCGCCCCAAAATTCACCCCTCCACTTT.

The rearrangement uses TRBV5-4 and TRBJ1-3; 10 bases align to TRBD1. CDR1 is SGHNT and CDR2 is YYREEE in the germline V gene (reference sequence). With V trimmed by 4 bases and J by 1 base, 8 bases remained unmatched. The CDR3 covers 17 residues. The CDR3 reads CASSPDPGQGSGNTIYF. CDR3 coding DNA: TGTGCCAGCAGCCCGGATCCGGGACAGGGGTCTGGAAACACCATATATTTT.

The chain is built from TRBV7-2 and TRBJ1-4, with a possible D match to TRBD1 (6 bases). V was trimmed by 7 bases and J by 5 bases, leaving 20 bases between them. The CDR3 is 16 residues long. Germline CDR1 is SGHTA and CDR2 is FQGNSA. The CDR3, as DNA: TGTGCCAGCACCGTCGGACAGCTTGGAGGAAATGAAAAACTGTTTTTT. Translated: CASTVGQLGGNEKLFF.

The chain uses TRBV5-6 and TRBJ1-3; 7 bases map to TRBD1. Germline loops: CDR1 SGHDT, CDR2 YYEEEE. The CDR3 is 15 amino acids. J gave up 3 bases and V 3 bases, and 6 bases lay outside the gene matches. The CDR3 loop is CASSSQGDHGNTIYF. The DNA of the CDR3 is TGTGCCAGCAGCTCTCAGGGGGATCATGGAAACACCATATATTTT.

This clone was observed once. The chain uses TRBV28 and TRBJ2-5; 11 bases map to TRBD2. V lost 8 bases and J lost 9; bases outside the gene matches: 11. This CDR3 spans 14 amino acids. The germline V gene encodes CDR1 MDHEN and CDR2 SYDVKM. CDR3 nucleotides: TGTGCCAGCGGGGCTAGCGGGGGGTTGGAGGCCCAGTACTTC. Its protein is CASGASGGLEAQYF.

The chain has TRBV7-2 and TRBJ2-3, with D perhaps TRBD2 (5 bases). Germline CDR1 is SGHTA and CDR2 is FQGNSA. The CDR3 has 16 amino acids. Trimming shortened V by 2 bases and J by 2 bases, and 14 bases separated the two germline ends. The CDR3 nucleotides read TGTGCCAGCAGCTTAATTATGGGCCGGGACACAGATACGCAGTATTTT. Encoded protein: CASSLIMGRDTDTQYF.

The J gene is TRBJ2-7, the V gene TRBV5-1; TRBD1 matches 8 bases. The CDR3 consists of 14 residues. In germline, CDR1 is SGHRS, CDR2 YFSETQ. V shed 3 bases, J shed 3 bases, and the junction held 5 bases outside the gene matches. DNA of the CDR3: TGCGCCAGCAGCTCCGGGACAGGCAACTACGAGCAGTACTTC. Translation: CASSSGTGNYEQYF.

V is TRBV20-1 and J is TRBJ1-2; D is ambiguous. This CDR3 region has 11 residues. Trimming stripped 3 bases from V and 5 bases from J, with 7 bases between. Germline V lookup: CDR1 DFQATT, CDR2 SNEGSKA (reference sequence). The CDR3 DNA follows: TGCAGTGCTAGTAACCCTTATGGCTACACCTTC. This sequence encodes CSASNPYGYTF.

About this clone: At one end the junction does not follow the germline gene, possibly because of a read error. This chain connects TRBV30 to TRBJ1-5; 10 positions match TRBD1. The germline V gene encodes CDR1 GTSNPN and CDR2 SVGIG (reference sequence). This CDR3 comprises 14 residues. As DNA, the CDR3 is TGTGCTTGGACCCCCGGGACAGGGGAACAGCCCCAGCATTTT. Translating gives CAWTPGTGEQPQHF.